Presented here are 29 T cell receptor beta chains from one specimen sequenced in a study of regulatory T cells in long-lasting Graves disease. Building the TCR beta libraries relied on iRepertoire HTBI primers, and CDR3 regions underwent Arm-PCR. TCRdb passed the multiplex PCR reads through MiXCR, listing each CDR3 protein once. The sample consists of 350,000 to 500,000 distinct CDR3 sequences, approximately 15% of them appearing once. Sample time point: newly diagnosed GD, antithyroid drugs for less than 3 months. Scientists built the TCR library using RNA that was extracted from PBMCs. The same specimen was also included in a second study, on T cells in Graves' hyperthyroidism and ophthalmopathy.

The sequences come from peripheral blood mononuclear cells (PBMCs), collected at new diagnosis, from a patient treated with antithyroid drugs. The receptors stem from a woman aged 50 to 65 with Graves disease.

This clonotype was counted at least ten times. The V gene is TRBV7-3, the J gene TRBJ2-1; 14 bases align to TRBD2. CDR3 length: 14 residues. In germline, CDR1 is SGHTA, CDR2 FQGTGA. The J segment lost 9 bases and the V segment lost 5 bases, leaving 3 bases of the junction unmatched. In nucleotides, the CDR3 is TGTGCCAGCAGCCACGGACTAGCGGGAGGTGAGCAGTTCTTC. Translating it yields CASSHGLAGGEQFF.

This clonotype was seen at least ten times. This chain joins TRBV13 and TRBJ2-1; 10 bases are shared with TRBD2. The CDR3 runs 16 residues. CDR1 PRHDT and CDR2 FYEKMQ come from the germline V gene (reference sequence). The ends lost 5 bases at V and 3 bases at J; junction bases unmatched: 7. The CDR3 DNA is TGTGCCAGCAGCAAAGCCGGGACTAGCGTCTACAATGAGCAGTTCTTC. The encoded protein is CASSKAGTSVYNEQFF.

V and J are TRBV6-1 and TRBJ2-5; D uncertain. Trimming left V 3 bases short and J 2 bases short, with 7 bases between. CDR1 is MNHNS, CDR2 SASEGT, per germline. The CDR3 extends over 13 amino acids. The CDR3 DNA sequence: TGTGCCAGCAGTGATGGAGCTCAAGAGACCCAGTACTTC. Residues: CASSDGAQETQYF.

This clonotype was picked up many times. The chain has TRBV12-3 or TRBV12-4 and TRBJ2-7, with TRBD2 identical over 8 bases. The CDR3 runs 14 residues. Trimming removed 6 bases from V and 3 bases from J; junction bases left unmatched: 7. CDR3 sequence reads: CASSQGLGNYEQYF. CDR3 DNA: TGTGCCAGCAGCCAGGGACTAGGTAACTACGAGCAGTACTTC.

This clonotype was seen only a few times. CDR3 bases: TGTGCCTGGACCGAAATGGCACACACTGAAGCTTTCTTT. Protein product: CAWTEMAHTEAFF. The chain recombines TRBV30 with TRBJ1-1, with unresolved D. This CDR3 is built from 13 residues. CDR1 is GTSNPN, CDR2 SVGIG, per germline (reference sequence). Trimming took 4 bases from V and 3 from J, leaving 12 bases between them.

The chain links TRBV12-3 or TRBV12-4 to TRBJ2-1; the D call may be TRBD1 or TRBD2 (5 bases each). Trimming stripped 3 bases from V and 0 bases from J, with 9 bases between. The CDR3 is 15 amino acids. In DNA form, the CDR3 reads TGTGCCAGCAGTTTTGGGGGAGTCTCCTACAATGAGCAGTTCTTC. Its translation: CASSFGGVSYNEQFF.

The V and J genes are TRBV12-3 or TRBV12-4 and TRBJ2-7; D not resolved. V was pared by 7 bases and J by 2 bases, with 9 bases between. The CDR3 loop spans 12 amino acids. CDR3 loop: CASTDQAYEQYF. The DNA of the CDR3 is TGTGCCAGCACGGACCAAGCCTACGAGCAGTACTTC.

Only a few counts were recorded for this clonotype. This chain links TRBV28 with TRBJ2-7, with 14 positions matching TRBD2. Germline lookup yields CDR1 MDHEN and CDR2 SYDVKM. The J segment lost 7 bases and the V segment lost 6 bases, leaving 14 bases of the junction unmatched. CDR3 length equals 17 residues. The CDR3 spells CASRRGTSGRDYEEQYF. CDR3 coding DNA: TGTGCCAGCAGACGCGGGACTAGCGGGAGAGACTACGAGGAGCAGTACTTC.

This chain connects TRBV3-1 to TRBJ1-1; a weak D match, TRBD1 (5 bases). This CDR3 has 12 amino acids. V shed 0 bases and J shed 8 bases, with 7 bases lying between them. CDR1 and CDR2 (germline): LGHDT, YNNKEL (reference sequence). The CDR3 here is CASSQEWGEAFF. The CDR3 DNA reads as TGTGCCAGCAGCCAAGAGTGGGGGGAAGCTTTCTTT.

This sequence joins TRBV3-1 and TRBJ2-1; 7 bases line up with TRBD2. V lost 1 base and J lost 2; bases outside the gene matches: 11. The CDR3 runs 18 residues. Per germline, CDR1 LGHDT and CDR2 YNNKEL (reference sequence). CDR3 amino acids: CASSQVASGGPTYNEQFF. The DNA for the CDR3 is TGTGCCAGCAGCCAAGTGGCTAGCGGCGGGCCGACCTACAATGAGCAGTTCTTC.

CDR3 loop: CASSLVGQGELGSPLHF. As DNA, the CDR3 is TGCGCCAGCAGCTTGGTGGGGCAGGGTGAGCTTGGTTCACCCCTCCACTTT. J is TRBJ1-6 and V is TRBV5-1; D is possibly TRBD1 (5 bases). The CDR3 sequence is 17 residues long. The V and J ends lost 0 bases and 9 bases respectively, with 19 bases between them. Looked up from germline, CDR1 is SGHRS and CDR2 is YFSETQ.

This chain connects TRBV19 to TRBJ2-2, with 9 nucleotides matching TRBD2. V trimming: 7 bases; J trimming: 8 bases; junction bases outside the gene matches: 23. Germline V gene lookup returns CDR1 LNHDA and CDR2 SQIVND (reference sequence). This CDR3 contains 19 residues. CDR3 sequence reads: CASTPRASAGGPEGGELFF. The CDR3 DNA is TGTGCCAGTACCCCCCGGGCATCGGCGGGAGGGCCGGAGGGGGGGGAGCTGTTTTTT.

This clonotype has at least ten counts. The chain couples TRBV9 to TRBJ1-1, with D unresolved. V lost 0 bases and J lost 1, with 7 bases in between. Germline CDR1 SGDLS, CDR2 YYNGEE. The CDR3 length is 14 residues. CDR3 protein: CASSVVEGNTEAFF. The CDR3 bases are TGTGCCAGCAGCGTAGTAGAAGGGAACACTGAAGCTTTCTTT.

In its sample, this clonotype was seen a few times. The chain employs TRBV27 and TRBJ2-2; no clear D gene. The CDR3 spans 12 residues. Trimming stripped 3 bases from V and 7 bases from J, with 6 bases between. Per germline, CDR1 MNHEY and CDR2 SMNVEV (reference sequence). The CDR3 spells CASSFQVGELFF. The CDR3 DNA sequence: TGTGCCAGCAGTTTTCAGGTCGGGGAGCTGTTTTTT.

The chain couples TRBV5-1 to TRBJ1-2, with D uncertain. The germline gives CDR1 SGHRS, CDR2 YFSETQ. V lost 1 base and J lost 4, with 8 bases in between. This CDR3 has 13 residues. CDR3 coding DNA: TGCGCCAGCAGCTTGTTACGAGGCTATGGCTACACCTTC. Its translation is CASSLLRGYGYTF.

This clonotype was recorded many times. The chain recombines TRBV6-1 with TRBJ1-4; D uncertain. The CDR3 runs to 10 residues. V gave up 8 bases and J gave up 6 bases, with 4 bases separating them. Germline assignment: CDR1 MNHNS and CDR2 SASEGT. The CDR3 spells CASAYEKLFF. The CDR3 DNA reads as TGTGCCAGCGCGTATGAAAAACTGTTTTTT.

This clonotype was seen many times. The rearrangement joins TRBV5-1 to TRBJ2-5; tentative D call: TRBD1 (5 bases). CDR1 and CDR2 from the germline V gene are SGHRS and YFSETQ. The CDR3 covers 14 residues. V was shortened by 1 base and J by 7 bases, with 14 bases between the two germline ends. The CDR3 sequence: CASSLPGPRGTQYF. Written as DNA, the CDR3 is TGCGCCAGCAGCTTGCCAGGGCCCAGAGGGACCCAGTACTTC.

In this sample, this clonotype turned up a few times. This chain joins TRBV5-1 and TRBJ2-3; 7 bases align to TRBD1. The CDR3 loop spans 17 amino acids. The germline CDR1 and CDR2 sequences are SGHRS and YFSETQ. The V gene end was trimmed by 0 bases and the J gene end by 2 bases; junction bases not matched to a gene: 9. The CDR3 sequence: CASSLGIQGDATDTQYF. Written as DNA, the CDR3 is TGCGCCAGCAGCTTGGGTATCCAGGGGGATGCCACAGATACGCAGTATTTT.

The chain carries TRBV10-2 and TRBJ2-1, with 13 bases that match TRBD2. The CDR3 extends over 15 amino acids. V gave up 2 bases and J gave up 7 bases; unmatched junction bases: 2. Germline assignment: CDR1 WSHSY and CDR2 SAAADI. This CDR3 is CASSEVLAGGNEQFF. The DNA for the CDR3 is TGCGCCAGCAGTGAGGTACTAGCGGGAGGGAATGAGCAGTTCTTC.

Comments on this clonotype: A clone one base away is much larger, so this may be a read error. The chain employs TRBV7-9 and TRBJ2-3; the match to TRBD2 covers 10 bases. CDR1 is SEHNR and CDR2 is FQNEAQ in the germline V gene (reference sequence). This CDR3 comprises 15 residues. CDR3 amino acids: CVSSSTSGDTDTQYF. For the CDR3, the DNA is TGTGTCAGCAGCTCCACTAGCGGGGACACAGATACGCAGTATTTT.

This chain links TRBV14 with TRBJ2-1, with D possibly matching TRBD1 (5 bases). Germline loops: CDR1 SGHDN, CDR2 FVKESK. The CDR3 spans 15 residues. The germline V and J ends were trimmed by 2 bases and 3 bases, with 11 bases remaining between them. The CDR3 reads CASSQRTLLYNEQFF. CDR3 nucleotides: TGTGCCAGCAGCCAAAGGACACTACTCTACAATGAGCAGTTCTTC.

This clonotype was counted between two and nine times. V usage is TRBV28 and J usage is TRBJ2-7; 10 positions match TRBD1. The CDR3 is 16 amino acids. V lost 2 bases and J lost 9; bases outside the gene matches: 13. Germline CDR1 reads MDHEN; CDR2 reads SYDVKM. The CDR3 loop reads CASSLDPTGGFPGQYF. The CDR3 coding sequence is TGTGCCAGCAGTTTAGACCCGACAGGGGGCTTCCCGGGGCAGTACTTC.

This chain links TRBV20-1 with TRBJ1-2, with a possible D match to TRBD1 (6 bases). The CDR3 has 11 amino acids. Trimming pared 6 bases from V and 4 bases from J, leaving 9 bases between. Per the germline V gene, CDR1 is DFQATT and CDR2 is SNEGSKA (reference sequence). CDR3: CSARRGYGYTF. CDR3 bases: TGCAGTGCCCGCAGGGGCTATGGCTACACCTTC.

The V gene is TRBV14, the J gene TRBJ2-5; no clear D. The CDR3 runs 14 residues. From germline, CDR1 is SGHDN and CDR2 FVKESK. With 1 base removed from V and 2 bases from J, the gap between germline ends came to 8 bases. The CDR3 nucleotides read TGTGCCAGCAGCCAAGGGAGCGTACAAGAGACCCAGTACTTC. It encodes CASSQGSVQETQYF.

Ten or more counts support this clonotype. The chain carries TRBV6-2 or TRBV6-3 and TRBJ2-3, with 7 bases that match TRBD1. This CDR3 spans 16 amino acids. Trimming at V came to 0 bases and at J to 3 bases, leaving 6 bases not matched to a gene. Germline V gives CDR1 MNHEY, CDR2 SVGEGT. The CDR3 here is CASSYSWTGSTDTQYF. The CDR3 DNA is TGTGCCAGCAGTTACTCCTGGACAGGAAGTACAGATACGCAGTATTTT.

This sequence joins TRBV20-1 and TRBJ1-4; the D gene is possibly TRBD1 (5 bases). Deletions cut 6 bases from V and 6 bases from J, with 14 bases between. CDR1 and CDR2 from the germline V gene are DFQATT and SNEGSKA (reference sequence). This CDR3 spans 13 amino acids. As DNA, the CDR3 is TGCAGTGCGGGTGGGAGGGGAGATGAAAAACTGTTTTTT. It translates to CSAGGRGDEKLFF.

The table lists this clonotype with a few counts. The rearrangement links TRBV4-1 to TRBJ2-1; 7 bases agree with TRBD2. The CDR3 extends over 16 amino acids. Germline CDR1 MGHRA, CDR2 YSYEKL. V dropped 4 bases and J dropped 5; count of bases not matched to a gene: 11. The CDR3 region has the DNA TGCGCCAGCAGCCGATCTAGCGGAGAAACCGACAATGAGCAGTTCTTC. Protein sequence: CASSRSSGETDNEQFF.

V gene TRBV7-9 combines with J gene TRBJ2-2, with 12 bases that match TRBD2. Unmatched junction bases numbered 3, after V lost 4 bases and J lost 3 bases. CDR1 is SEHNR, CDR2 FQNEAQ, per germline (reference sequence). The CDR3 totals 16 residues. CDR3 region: CASSSLAGGDTGELFF. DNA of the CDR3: TGTGCCAGCAGCTCGCTAGCGGGAGGGGACACCGGGGAGCTGTTTTTT.

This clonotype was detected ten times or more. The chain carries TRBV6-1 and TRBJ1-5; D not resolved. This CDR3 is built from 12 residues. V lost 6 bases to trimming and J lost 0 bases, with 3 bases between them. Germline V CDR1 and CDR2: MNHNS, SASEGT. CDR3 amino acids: CASRTSNQPQHF. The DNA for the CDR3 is TGTGCCAGCAGGACTAGCAATCAGCCCCAGCATTTT.